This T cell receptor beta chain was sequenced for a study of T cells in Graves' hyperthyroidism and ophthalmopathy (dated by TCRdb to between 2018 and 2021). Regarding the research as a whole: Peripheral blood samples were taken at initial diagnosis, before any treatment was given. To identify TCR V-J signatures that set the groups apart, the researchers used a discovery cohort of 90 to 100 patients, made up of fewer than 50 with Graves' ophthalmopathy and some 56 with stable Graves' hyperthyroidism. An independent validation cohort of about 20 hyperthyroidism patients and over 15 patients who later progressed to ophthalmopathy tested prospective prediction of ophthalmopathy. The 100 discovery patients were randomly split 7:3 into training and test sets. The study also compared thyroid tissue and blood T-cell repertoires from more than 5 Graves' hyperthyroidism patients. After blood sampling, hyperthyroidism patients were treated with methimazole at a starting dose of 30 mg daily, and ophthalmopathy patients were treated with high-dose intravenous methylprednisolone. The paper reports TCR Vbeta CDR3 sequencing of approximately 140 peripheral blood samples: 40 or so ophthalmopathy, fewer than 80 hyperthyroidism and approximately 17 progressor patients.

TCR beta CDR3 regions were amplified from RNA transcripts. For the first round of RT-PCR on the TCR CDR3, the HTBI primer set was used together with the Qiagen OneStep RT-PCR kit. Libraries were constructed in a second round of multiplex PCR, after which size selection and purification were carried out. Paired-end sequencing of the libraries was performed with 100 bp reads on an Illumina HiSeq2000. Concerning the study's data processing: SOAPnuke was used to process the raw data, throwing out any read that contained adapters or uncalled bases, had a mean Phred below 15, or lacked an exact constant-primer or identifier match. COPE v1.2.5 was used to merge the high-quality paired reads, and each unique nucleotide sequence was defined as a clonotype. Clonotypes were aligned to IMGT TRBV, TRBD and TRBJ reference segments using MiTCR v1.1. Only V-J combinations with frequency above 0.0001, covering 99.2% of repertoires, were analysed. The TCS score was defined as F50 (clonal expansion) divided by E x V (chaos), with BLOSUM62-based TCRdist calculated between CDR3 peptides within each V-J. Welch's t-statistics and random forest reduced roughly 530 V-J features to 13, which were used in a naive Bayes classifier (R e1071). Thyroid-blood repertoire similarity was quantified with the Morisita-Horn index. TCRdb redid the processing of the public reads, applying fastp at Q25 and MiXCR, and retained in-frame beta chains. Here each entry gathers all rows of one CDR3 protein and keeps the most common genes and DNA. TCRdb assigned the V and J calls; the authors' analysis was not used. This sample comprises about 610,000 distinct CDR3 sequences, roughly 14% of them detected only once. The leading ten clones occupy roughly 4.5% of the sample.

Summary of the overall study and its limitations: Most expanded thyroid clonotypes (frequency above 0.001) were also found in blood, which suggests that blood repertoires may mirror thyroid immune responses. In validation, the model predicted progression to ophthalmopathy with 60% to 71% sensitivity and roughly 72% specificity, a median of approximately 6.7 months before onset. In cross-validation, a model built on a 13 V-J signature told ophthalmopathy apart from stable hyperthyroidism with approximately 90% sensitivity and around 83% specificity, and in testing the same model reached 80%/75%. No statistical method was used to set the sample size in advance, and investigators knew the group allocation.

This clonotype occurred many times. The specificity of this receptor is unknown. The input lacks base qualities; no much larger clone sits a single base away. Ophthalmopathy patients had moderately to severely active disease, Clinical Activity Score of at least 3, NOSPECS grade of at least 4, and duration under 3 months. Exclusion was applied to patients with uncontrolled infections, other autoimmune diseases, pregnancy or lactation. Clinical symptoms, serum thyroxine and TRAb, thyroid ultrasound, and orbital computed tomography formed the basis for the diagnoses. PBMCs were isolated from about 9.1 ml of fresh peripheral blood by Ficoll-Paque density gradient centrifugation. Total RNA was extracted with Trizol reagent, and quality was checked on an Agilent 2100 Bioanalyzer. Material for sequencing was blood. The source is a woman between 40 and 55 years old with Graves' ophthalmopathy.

The CDR3 protein sequence reads: CASSYLSGSYEQYF. The DNA sequence is given as TGTGCCAGCAGTTACCTTTCAGGGTCCTACGAGCAGTACTTC. The chain uses TRBV6-2 or TRBV6-3 and TRBJ2-7; TRBD1 could be the D gene, as 5 bases match. The germline V gene sets CDR1 to MNHEY and CDR2 to SVGEGT. The trim is 2 bases for V and 1 base for J, with a gap of 9 bases between the germline ends. The CDR3, from cysteine to phenylalanine, totals 14 residues. The retained sequence is limited to the CDR3, 42 bases, with the frame set at the first base.